A single sample gave rise to the 13 T cell receptor beta chains below, sequenced in a study of T cell changes during pregnancy in multiple sclerosis. The repertoire was sequenced with immunoSEQ multiplex PCR; TCRdb's copy has only in-frame clones and lacks some. In the table there are tens of thousands of clones, about 88% of which are singletons. Sequencing used CD4+ T cells from peripheral blood mononuclear cells, obtained in the first trimester of pregnancy. All receptors come from a female donor with multiple sclerosis, enrolled in a pregnancy study.

The chain employs TRBV11-3 and TRBJ1-1, with D perhaps TRBD1 (5 bases). The CDR3 loop spans 14 amino acids. Per the germline V gene, CDR1 is SGHNT and CDR2 is YENEEA. V was shortened by 5 bases and J by 3 bases, with 13 bases between the two germline ends. The CDR3 is CASSLGGAYTEAFF. The DNA of the CDR3 is TGTGCCAGCAGCCTGGGCGGGGCCTACACTGAAGCTTTCTTT.

The chain carries TRBV4-3 and TRBJ1-5; tentatively, D is TRBD1 (6 bases). The CDR3 totals 16 residues. The germline V gene has CDR1 LGHNA and CDR2 YSLEER. V lost 0 bases and J 7 bases, leaving 16 bases between the germline ends. The CDR3 protein is CASSQEWNQGYQPQHF. For the CDR3, the DNA is TGCGCCAGCAGCCAAGAATGGAATCAGGGGTACCAGCCCCAGCATTTT.

The CDR3 loop is CASSPAGNTEAFF. The CDR3 DNA reads as TGCGCCAGCAGCCCGGCAGGGAACACTGAAGCTTTCTTT. V is TRBV4-3 and J is TRBJ1-1; D gene uncertain. This CDR3 spans 13 amino acids. V lost 4 bases to trimming and J lost 1 base, with 7 bases between them. Germline values: CDR1 LGHNA, CDR2 YSLEER.

In DNA form, the CDR3 reads TGTGCCAGCAGTCAAGAGTGGGGAGGTTCACCCCTCCACTTT. Translated: CASSQEWGGSPLHF. The chain has TRBV27 and TRBJ1-6; D is undetermined. This CDR3 has 14 residues. V was trimmed by 5 bases and J by 9 bases, leaving 14 bases between them. Germline values: CDR1 MNHEY, CDR2 SMNVEV (reference sequence).

This clone was counted a single time. The gene calls are TRBV7-6 and TRBJ2-3, with TRBD2 identical over 9 bases. Per the germline V gene, CDR1 is SGHVS and CDR2 is FNYEAQ. The CDR3 is made up of 16 amino acids. V dropped 2 bases and J dropped 3; count of bases not matched to a gene: 6. For the CDR3, the DNA is TGTGCCAGCAGCTTACCCGGGCTAGCGGGGACAGATACGCAGTATTTT. This sequence encodes CASSLPGLAGTDTQYF.

V and J are TRBV9 and TRBJ2-2, with 9 bases lining up with TRBD2. The V gene end was trimmed by 2 bases and the J gene end by 5 bases; junction bases not matched to a gene: 7. Germline lookup yields CDR1 SGDLS and CDR2 YYNGEE. The CDR3 totals 16 residues. Written as DNA, the CDR3 is TGTGCCAGCAGCGTGGCGGGAGGGCCAAGAACCGGGGAGCTGTTTTTT. Protein: CASSVAGGPRTGELFF.

The chain uses TRBV11-2 and TRBJ2-7; 7 bases agree with TRBD2. J lost 0 bases, V lost 1 base, and 3 bases had no gene match. CDR3 length: 15 residues. CDR1 is SGHAT, CDR2 FQNNGV, per germline. DNA of the CDR3: TGTGCCAGCAGCTTAGCTAGCGGTTACTCCTACGAGCAGTACTTC. Its translation is CASSLASGYSYEQYF.

This chain links TRBV7-9 with TRBJ2-5, with no clear D. This CDR3 has 15 residues. Trimming removed 3 bases at V and 1 base at J, with 12 bases between. Germline V gene data show CDR1 as SEHNR and CDR2 as FQNEAQ (reference sequence). For the CDR3, the DNA is TGTGCCAGCAGCTTGTACAGTTATAGCCAAGAGACCCAGTACTTC. Amino acids: CASSLYSYSQETQYF.

The V and J genes are TRBV7-3 and TRBJ1-6; D unclear. The germline gives CDR1 SGHTA, CDR2 FQGTGA. V was shortened by 1 base and J by 0 bases, with 10 bases between the two germline ends. The CDR3 runs to 17 residues. The DNA of the CDR3 is TGTGCCAGCAGCTTAATAGCGGGGAGCTCCTATAATTCACCCCTCCACTTT. This encodes CASSLIAGSSYNSPLHF.

The chain links TRBV25-1 to TRBJ1-1; 8 positions agree with TRBD1. Germline V lookup: CDR1 MGHDK, CDR2 SYGVNS. The CDR3 has 15 amino acids. J lost 4 bases, V lost 2 bases, and 6 bases had no gene match. As DNA, the CDR3 is TGTGCCAGCAGTGAACCAGGGGGCGCGAGCACTGAAGCTTTCTTT. Amino acid sequence: CASSEPGGASTEAFF.

The chain joins TRBV6-5 to TRBJ1-2; TRBD1 agrees at 7 bases. The V gene end was trimmed by 8 bases and the J gene end by 0 bases; junction bases not matched to a gene: 9. CDR1 and CDR2 (germline): MNHEY, SVGAGI. The CDR3 has 15 amino acids. The CDR3 coding sequence is TGTGCCAGCTCCGCTCAGGGGGGAACTAACTATGGCTACACCTTC. Translating it yields CASSAQGGTNYGYTF.

The rearrangement joins TRBV5-1 to TRBJ2-1; tentative D call: TRBD1 (6 bases). Deletions cut 0 bases from V and 10 bases from J, with 8 bases between. The CDR3 is 12 amino acids. Germline assignment: CDR1 SGHRS and CDR2 YFSETQ. The CDR3 loop reads CASSLEGHEQFF. For the CDR3, the DNA is TGCGCCAGCAGCTTGGAGGGACACGAGCAGTTCTTC.

This chain uses TRBV29-1 with TRBJ2-5, with D possibly being TRBD1 (7 bases). This CDR3 has 13 amino acids. The V end was cut by 4 bases, the J end by 4 bases, with 13 bases between. The germline gives CDR1 SQVTM, CDR2 ANQGSEA. The CDR3 DNA reads as TGCAGCGTTGTCCGGCAGGGGGGAGAGACCCAGTACTTC. Translating it yields CSVVRQGGETQYF.